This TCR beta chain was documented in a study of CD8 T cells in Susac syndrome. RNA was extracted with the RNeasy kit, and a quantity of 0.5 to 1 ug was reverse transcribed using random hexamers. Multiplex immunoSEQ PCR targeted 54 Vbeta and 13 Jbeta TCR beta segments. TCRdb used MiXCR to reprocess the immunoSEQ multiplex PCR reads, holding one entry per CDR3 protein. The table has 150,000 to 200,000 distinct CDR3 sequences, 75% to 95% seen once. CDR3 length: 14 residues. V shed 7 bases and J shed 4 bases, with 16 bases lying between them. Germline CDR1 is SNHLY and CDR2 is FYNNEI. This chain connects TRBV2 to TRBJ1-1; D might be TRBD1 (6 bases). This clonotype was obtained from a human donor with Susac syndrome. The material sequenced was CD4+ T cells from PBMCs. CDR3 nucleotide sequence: TGTGCCAGCACTCTCACAGGGTGGGGCACTGAAGCTTTCTTT. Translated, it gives CASTLTGWGTEAFF.